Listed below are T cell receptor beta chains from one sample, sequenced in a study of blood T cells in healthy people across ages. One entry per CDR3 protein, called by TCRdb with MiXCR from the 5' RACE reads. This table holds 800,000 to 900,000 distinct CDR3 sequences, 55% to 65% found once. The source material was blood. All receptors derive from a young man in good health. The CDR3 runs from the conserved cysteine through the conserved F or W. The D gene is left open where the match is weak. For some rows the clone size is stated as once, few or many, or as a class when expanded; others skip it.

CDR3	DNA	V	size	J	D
CASSVRPSGANVLTF	TGTGCCAGCAGCGTAAGGCCCTCTGGGGCCAACGTCCTGACTTTC	TRBV9	few	TRBJ2-6	NA
CAGGAGRINEQFF	TGTGCCGGTGGCGCGGGGCGGATAAATGAGCAGTTCTTC	TRBV6-6	NA	TRBJ2-1	NA
CASSPKTSSYNEQFF	TGTGCCAGCAGCCCAAAAACTAGCTCCTACAATGAGCAGTTCTTC	TRBV7-9	few	TRBJ2-1	NA
CASRSDRGRSNQPQHF	TGTGCCAGTAGATCGGACAGGGGGAGAAGCAATCAGCCCCAGCATTTT	TRBV19	NA	TRBJ1-5	TRBD1
CASSLAPAGGHQQYF	TGTGCCAGCAGCTTAGCACCAGCGGGGGGGCATCAGCAGTACTTC	TRBV7-2	few	TRBJ2-5	TRBD2
CASSASTHTDTQYF	TGTGCCAGCAGCGCTTCCACGCACACAGATACGCAGTATTTT	TRBV9	many	TRBJ2-3	NA
CASSLSGRLGEKLFF	TGTGCCAGCAGCTTATCGGGCAGGCTAGGTGAAAAACTGTTTTTT	TRBV7-2	few	TRBJ1-4	NA
CATSREIGSYGYTF	TGTGCCACCAGCAGAGAGATAGGCTCCTATGGCTACACCTTC	TRBV15	few	TRBJ1-2	NA
CASSPTSGVPSYNEQFF	TGTGCCAGCAGTCCAACTAGCGGGGTGCCCTCCTACAATGAGCAGTTCTTC	TRBV6-2/TRBV6-3	NA	TRBJ2-1	TRBD2
CASSLSGRELRNGGPSYEQYF	TGTGCCAGCAGCTTGTCAGGCCGGGAGCTTAGGAACGGGGGCCCCTCCTACGAGCAGTACTTC	TRBV7-3	few	TRBJ2-7	NA
CASSLRTDITGELFF	TGTGCCAGCAGTTTAAGGACAGATATTACCGGGGAGCTGTTTTTT	TRBV12-3/TRBV12-4	NA	TRBJ2-2	NA
CASSLGTSGEGETQYF	TGTGCCAGCAGCCTCGGGACTAGCGGGGAGGGAGAGACCCAGTACTTC	TRBV7-8	NA	TRBJ2-5	TRBD2
CASSRQTQYF	TGTGCCAGCTCACGACAGACCCAGTACTTC	TRBV12-3/TRBV12-4	many	TRBJ2-5	NA
CASSDASSGYNEQFF	TGCGCCAGCAGTGATGCGTCTAGCGGGTACAATGAGCAGTTCTTC	TRBV6-5	NA	TRBJ2-1	TRBD2
CASSSGQCEQYF	TGTGCCAGCAGCTCGGGACAGTGCGAGCAGTACTTC	TRBV7-6	NA	TRBJ2-7	TRBD1
CSAKQGVSTDTQYF	TGCAGTGCTAAACAGGGGGTGAGCACAGATACGCAGTATTTT	TRBV20-1	NA	TRBJ2-3	TRBD1
CASSLLGQGNHEQFF	TGTGCCAGCAGCCTGCTGGGACAGGGGAACCATGAGCAGTTCTTC	TRBV11-1	once	TRBJ2-1	TRBD1
CSARRQGGSSYEQYF	TGCAGTGCTAGACGACAGGGGGGGTCCTCCTACGAGCAGTACTTC	TRBV20-1	few	TRBJ2-7	TRBD1
CASSQDLGRPELFF	TGTGCCAGCAGCCAAGATCTGGGCAGACCAGAACTGTTTTTT	TRBV4-2	few	TRBJ1-4	NA
CASSWDTATYEQYF	TGTGCCAGCAGCTGGGACACAGCGACCTACGAGCAGTACTTC	TRBV7-2	NA	TRBJ2-7	NA
CAISEGTSGGLPRETQYF	TGTGCCATCAGTGAGGGGACTAGCGGGGGATTACCAAGAGAGACCCAGTACTTC	TRBV10-3	NA	TRBJ2-5	TRBD2
CSQRRGYGSYNSPLHF	TGCAGCCAACGGAGAGGGTACGGTTCCTATAATTCACCCCTCCACTTT	TRBV29-1	NA	TRBJ1-6	NA
CASSQDDRWGQPQHF	TGCGCCAGCAGCCAAGATGACAGATGGGGGCAGCCCCAGCATTTT	TRBV4-3	NA	TRBJ1-5	NA
CSVGGTLEGLYEQYF	TGCAGCGTTGGGGGGACCCTAGAAGGGCTCTACGAGCAGTACTTC	TRBV29-1	NA	TRBJ2-7	NA
CASSLSGSTYEQYF	TGTGCCAGCAGCTTATCAGGAAGCACCTACGAGCAGTACTTC	TRBV7-3	few	TRBJ2-7	NA
CASSGLAGATSTDTQYF	TGTGCCAGCAGCGGCCTGGCGGGGGCGACTAGCACAGATACGCAGTATTTT	TRBV9	NA	TRBJ2-3	NA
CASSTRDRGRREQFF	TGTGCCAGCAGCACCCGGGACAGGGGGCGCCGTGAGCAGTTCTTC	TRBV7-9	NA	TRBJ2-1	TRBD1
CASSPYSNEQYF	TGTGCCAGCAGTCCATACAGTAACGAGCAGTACTTC	TRBV6-6	few	TRBJ2-7	NA
CASSFNGNEQYF	TGTGCCAGCAGTTTTAACGGGAACGAGCAGTACTTC	TRBV28	NA	TRBJ2-7	NA
CASSEEGTYEQYF	TGTGCCAGCAGTGAAGAGGGGACCTACGAGCAGTACTTC	TRBV25-1	NA	TRBJ2-7	NA
CASSVDYSGRNEQYF	TGTGCCAGCAGCGTAGACTACAGCGGCCGGAACGAGCAGTACTTC	TRBV9	NA	TRBJ2-7	NA
CASSPTSGVSSYEQYF	TGTGCCAGCAGTCCAACATCGGGGGTCAGTTCCTACGAGCAGTACTTC	TRBV28	NA	TRBJ2-7	NA
CASRQGGEQFF	TGTGCCAGCAGACAAGGGGGTGAGCAGTTCTTC	TRBV7-2	NA	TRBJ2-1	NA
CASSPRKYETQYF	TGTGCCAGCAGTCCCCGGAAATACGAGACCCAGTACTTC	TRBV27	NA	TRBJ2-5	NA
CASRGGWHEADTQYF	TGTGCCAGCAGAGGTGGGTGGCACGAGGCAGATACGCAGTATTTT	TRBV13	NA	TRBJ2-3	NA
CSAPPRAGANVLTF	TGCAGTGCTCCACCCAGGGCCGGGGCCAACGTCCTGACTTTC	TRBV20-1	NA	TRBJ2-6	NA
CASSVAGQGATDTQYF	TGTGCCAGCAGCGTTGCGGGACAGGGGGCAACAGATACGCAGTATTTT	TRBV9	few	TRBJ2-3	TRBD1
CASSLEGAGGPQHF	TGTGCCAGCAGCTTAGAGGGGGCAGGTGGGCCCCAGCATTTT	TRBV7-2	NA	TRBJ1-5	TRBD1
CAISESGPETQYF	TGTGCCATCAGTGAGTCGGGTCCAGAGACCCAGTACTTC	TRBV10-3	few	TRBJ2-5	NA
CGVVRRSSSYYGYTF	TGTGGAGTGGTGCGGCGGTCATCCTCCTATTATGGCTACACCTTC	TRBV12-5	NA	TRBJ1-2	NA
CASSQELAGAPLSGGELFF	TGCGCCAGCAGCCAAGAACTAGCGGGGGCACCCCTTTCGGGCGGGGAGCTGTTTTTT	TRBV4-3	few	TRBJ2-2	TRBD2
CASEGTQETQYF	TGTGCCAGCGAGGGAACCCAAGAGACCCAGTACTTC	TRBV28	NA	TRBJ2-5	NA
CASSLGTLGYTF	TGTGCCAGCAGCTTGGGGACCCTAGGCTACACCTTC	TRBV7-9	NA	TRBJ1-2	NA
CASSQVGGGEEKLFF	TGCGCTAGCAGCCAAGTAGGCGGTGGAGAAGAAAAACTGTTTTTT	TRBV4-3	few	TRBJ1-4	NA
CASTGGSNTGGLFF	TGTGCCAGCACAGGGGGCTCGAACACCGGGGGGCTGTTTTTT	TRBV27	NA	TRBJ2-2	TRBD1
CASSSPPNRALQYF	TGTGCCAGCAGTTCCCCCCCCAACAGGGCGCTTCAGTACTTC	TRBV28	NA	TRBJ2-4	NA
CASSRTSGYTGELFF	TGTGCCAGCAGTCGGACTAGCGGATACACCGGGGAGCTGTTTTTT	TRBV7-3	NA	TRBJ2-2	TRBD2
CSVRRGSSYEQYF	TGCAGCGTTCGCAGGGGAAGCTCCTACGAGCAGTACTTC	TRBV29-1	NA	TRBJ2-7	NA
CASSGPGQGSSPLHF	TGTGCCAGCAGCGGTCCGGGACAGGGGTCTTCACCCCTCCACTTT	TRBV11-2	NA	TRBJ1-6	TRBD1
CASSPRGFNNQPQHF	TGTGCCAGCTCACCAAGGGGCTTCAACAATCAGCCCCAGCATTTT	TRBV18	few	TRBJ1-5	NA
CASSLGISEDTDTQYF	TGCGCCAGCAGCTTGGGGATTAGCGAGGACACAGATACGCAGTATTTT	TRBV5-1	NA	TRBJ2-3	NA
CASSRQGGTTEAFF	TGTGCCAGCAGCCGTCAAGGAGGTACCACTGAAGCTTTCTTT	TRBV7-9	few	TRBJ1-1	NA